This TCR beta chain was recovered during a study of T-cell reconstitution after alpha-beta-depleted transplantation in children. Whole-study findings and limits: T-cell counts and diversity were attributed mostly to newly produced T cells one year after transplant. In patients about two months after transplant, alpha-beta T cells reportedly arose from several hundred expanded graft clones.

A library of TCRbeta sequences, prepared with unique molecular identifiers, was generated. TCRdb re-derived calls from the PCR reads in MiXCR, one entry per CDR3 protein. Of around 130,000 distinct CDR3 sequences listed, about 9.6% are singletons. About this clonotype itself: The target antigen is unknown.

Trimming stripped 6 bases from V and 4 bases from J, with 11 bases between. The CDR3 totals 12 residues. Germline CDR1 is DFQATT and CDR2 is SNEGSKA (reference sequence). The chain employs TRBV20-1 and TRBJ2-3; TRBD2 might be the D (5 bases). Sample: PBMCs, mostly from graft donor cells, taken 180 days after TCRalphabeta/CD19-depleted stem cell transplant. The source is a girl less than two years old who had a stem cell transplant for combined immunodeficiency, so the T cells may come from the graft donor. CDR3 amino acids: CSASGLADTQYF. The CDR3 coding sequence is TGCAGTGCGAGCGGACTCGCAGATACGCAGTATTTT.